What follows is one TCR beta chain and its context. Its antigen remains unidentified. Base qualities were left out, and no much larger clone turns up one base away. This sample is part of a study of cytomegalovirus exposure and HLA in healthy donors (dated by TCRdb to 2015 to 2018). Regarding the research as a whole: According to an earlier analysis of several hundred of the donors, about 170 million T cells yielded some 110 million unique TCR beta sequences and 276 Gb of sequence data. An early release that covered around 590 HLA-typed donors contained 300 to 350 gigabases of sequencing data and tens of millions of unique TCR sequences. Of the 300 to 500 genotyped donors, 81% were placed in the genetic ancestry cluster associated with self-reported Caucasian donors. The study was designed to test whether signatures of past pathogen exposure could be identified by cataloging public T cell receptors. Using immunosequencing, the study profiled T cell repertoires from 666 subjects and related those repertoires to cytomegalovirus serostatus. A separate validation cohort of approximately 120 different subjects was used in addition to the roughly 700-subject first cohort. To predict cytomegalovirus infection status, the study brought together high-throughput TCR immunosequencing, statistical association of individual TCRs with disease status, and machine learning. To study patterns of TCR occurrence, a later analysis re-analyzed previously published TCR beta repertoires from 500 to 850 donors and added high-resolution HLA genotyping. Rather than using new phenotypic data, the later analysis identified candidate immune exposures from TCR beta sequences and from how often those sequences occurred across donors. An earlier analysis of 587 of the donors used high-throughput TCR beta sequencing to judge whether each TCR beta V gene segment behaved as functional or pseudogenic. Donor age, sex, ethnicity and CMV serostatus were collected together with the repertoire data. A later genetic analysis took genome-wide SNP genotypes for about 55% of the 666 donors and used that subset as a discovery cohort. Every repertoire in the discovery cohort had been generated on one and the same sequencing platform. HLA typing covered class I and class II loci at four-digit resolution. The number of typed donors differed by locus: about 620-630 for A, B, C, DRB1 and DQB1; approximately 520 for DQA1; some 590 for DPA1; and around 470 for DPB1. Roughly 5 DR-DQ haplotypes were treated as single units for association and clustering because of strong linkage in the cohort. On average, about 240,000 unique TCR beta nucleotide sequences were sequenced per donor among about 400 genotyped donors of the cohort, with 15% to 20% of those sequences being non-productive.

The CDR3 numbers 16 residues from cysteine through phenylalanine. Only the CDR3 DNA is retained, 48 bases long and in frame from the first base. Clipping removes 5 bases from V and 2 bases from J, with 6 as the unmatched junction base count. Based on the germline V gene (reference sequence), the CDR1 and CDR2 sequences are MNHNY and SVGAGI. Results and caveats for the whole study, not just this receptor: It was suggested by the authors that the approach could potentially be generalized to other disease states and immunological phenotypes. In a later analysis, TCR association rates were found to vary across HLA loci, with the most associated TCRs seen for DRB1 alleles and the fewest for HLA-C alleles. Cytomegalovirus status was reported to be diagnosed by the classifier with high specificity and sensitivity in both the original and validation cohorts. Several of the top co-occurrence clusters appeared to be linked to parvovirus B19, influenza, CMV and Epstein-Barr virus, according to a later analysis. V-gene and J-gene trimming of TCR beta chains was associated with a missense DCLRE1C variant in a later genetic analysis, and the association was replicated in an independent cohort. At a false discovery rate of 0.05, a later analysis linked 15,000 to 20,000 TCR beta sequences to specific HLA alleles. Correlated functional status among segregating V segments might be attributable to linkage disequilibrium, but an unknown experimental factor could not be ruled out. The study gave a list of some 150 TCR beta chains associated with cytomegalovirus. Because counts were too low, some 16 rarely observed V segments, including chromosome 9 orphons, were excluded from the earlier analysis of 500 to 700 of the donors. A further reported finding was that TCR beta sequences accurately predicted the HLA-A and HLA-B alleles for most subjects in the first cohort. This cohort had only TCR beta chains sequenced, and the lack of alpha or paired-chain data limited which features could be detected. Presence/absence analyses assumed roughly uniform sequencing depth across donors, an assumption that may not hold. Some IMGT-functional V segments, including TRBV6-2 and TRBV6-3, could not be told apart with the 87-base-pair reads, so those segments were excluded. Most TCR sequences were observed very rarely across donors, whereas some public TCRs were present in many individuals. A group of highly shared sequence variants was considered likely to be a technical artifact of the sequencing pipeline. Because HLA typing was missing for some donors at each locus, association tests included only the typed subset. According to a later genetic analysis, donors in an Asian-associated ancestry cluster had fewer N-insertions in productive TCRs than the roughly 700-donor mean. When HLA alleles, especially DR and DQ, strongly co-occurred, TCR associations were difficult to assign to individual alleles. In a later analysis, HLA-associated TCR beta chains were found to be more clonally expanded and to have lower generation probabilities than equally common non-associated chains. In an earlier analysis of more than 450 of the donors, most TCR beta V segments were observed in productive rearrangements about 87% or about 30% of the time, broadly matching IMGT annotations. In vitro tests confirmed that a few of the cytomegalovirus-associated TCR beta chains recognize cytomegalovirus antigens. The only immune exposure information available for the cohort was CMV serostatus. Most CMV-associated TCR beta chains appeared to be HLA-restricted in a later analysis, and the HLA associations seemed to be driven largely by CMV exposure.

Library construction relied on the immunoSEQ multiplex PCR assay. For the multiplex PCR, a mixture combining 60 forward primers for TCR Vbeta segments and 13 reverse primers for TCR Jbeta segments was used. Amplification of the CDR3 region of rearranged TCR beta genes was performed with a multiplex PCR assay on genomic DNA. The amplified TCR beta libraries were sequenced on the Illumina HiSeq System as 87-base-pair reads. As for how the authors treated the data: A later analysis counted about 80 million unique TCR beta chains across the 650 to 800 repertoires, and roughly 10 million of these chains were shared by at least two donors. A nearest-neighbor algorithm error-corrected the raw reads and collapsed the reads into unique sequences, merging closely related sequences to remove PCR and sequencing errors. CDR3 sequences were aligned to IMGT reference sequences to assign V, D and J gene segments. For a sequence to be retained, at least a six-nucleotide match to both a V gene segment and a J gene segment was required. A rearrangement was called productive if the CDR3 had no stop codons and remained in frame with V and J, and every other rearrangement was called non-productive. Following IMGT convention, CDR3 was defined as the stretch from the second conserved V-encoded cysteine up to the conserved J-encoded phenylalanine. Sequences without an unambiguous match to a single V gene segment were excluded from the earlier analysis of about 640 of the donors. In an earlier analysis of more than 500 of the donors, a V segment was called functional when productive rearrangements were above 56.7%, and segregating when the standard deviation between donors exceeded 5%. To diagnose cytomegalovirus status from the catalog of TCR beta chain sequences, a statistical classification framework was built. A later analysis assigned V and J genes by comparing TCR nucleotide sequences with IMGT/GENE-DB human TR gene sequences. The TCRdist pipeline was used in a later analysis to assign CDR3 sequences and most-parsimonious VDJ recombination scenarios. In a later analysis, each TCR beta chain was defined by its CDR3 amino acid sequence together with its V-gene family, and reads without a unique V-gene family were excluded. As a way to deal with suspected cross-contamination and a sequencing artifact, a later analysis dropped hundreds of nucleotide sequences that were highly shared and had low generation probability. In a later analysis, a clonal expansion index for each public chain was calculated from normalized within-repertoire ranks of inferred template counts. In a later analysis, generation probabilities were computed with a VDJ recombination model fitted to out-of-frame rearrangements, and the resulting probabilities were checked against IGoR. A later analysis scored TCR-TCR, TCR-HLA and TCR-CMV co-occurrence with hypergeometric tests, applying a repertoire-size bias correction to TCR pairs. In a later analysis, false discovery rates were estimated by permuting HLA or CMV assignments 20 times. A later analysis grouped co-occurring TCRs with DBSCAN, adding TCRdist sequence similarity when clustering within HLA-allele-positive subsets. Repertoires with fewer than 30,000 or more than 120,000 public chains were left out of co-occurrence clustering, as were four to six repertoires with anomalous nucleotide sharing. The immuneACCESS repertoire file appears here via TCRdb, limited to in-frame rearrangements. These files lack a portion of the clones; in checked studies, under half of the deficit traces to unresolved V genes, and the cause of the others is not known. V, J and clone size are those of that table, while D and trimming were read from the DNA. Recorded for this sample are about 180,000 clones; around 80% of them occurred a single time. The top ten constitute 5% to 7% of the sample.

The cohort was made up of approximately 670 healthy bone marrow donors. At the time of sampling, every cohort member was nominally healthy, though immune exposures that went unrecorded were likely present. The donor was CMV seronegative and was included in the group of hundreds of seronegative cohort members. Each donor provided a peripheral blood sample, and peripheral blood mononuclear cells were used for TCR beta sequencing. The Qiagen DNeasy Blood Extraction Kit was used to extract genomic DNA from the blood cell samples. The sequence came from a middle-aged man in good health and CMV-seronegative. Here the chain combines TRBV6-6 and TRBJ2-3, and TRBD2 matches 11 of the central bases. Sequenced input: PBMCs. CDR3 loop: CASSVGTSGFTDTQYF. The sequence in DNA is TGTGCCAGCAGTGTGGGGACTAGCGGCTTCACAGATACGCAGTATTTT.